Listed here are 3 T cell receptor beta chains from one sample, sequenced in a study of blood T cell repertoires in COVID-19. Libraries were prepared by immunoSEQ multiplex PCR; TCRdb keeps only in-frame clonotypes and omits some of them. The sample includes some 220,000 clones, 75% to 90% of them seen just once. Input material: PBMCs or T cells enriched from blood (not recorded which). Source of these receptors: a woman under 30 in a cohort exposed to, infected with or recovered from COVID-19 (not recorded which).

The rearrangement joins TRBV5-4 to TRBJ2-5; D is perhaps TRBD1 (6 bases). Trimming removed 3 bases from V and 2 bases from J, with 14 bases in between. CDR3 length equals 15 residues. Germline CDR1 reads SGHNT; CDR2 reads YYREEE (reference sequence). In DNA, the CDR3 is TGTGCCAGCAGCTCTCAGGGGCCCCTACAAGAGACCCAGTACTTC. Encoded protein: CASSSQGPLQETQYF.

With regard to this clone: One end of the junction varies from germline; a read error may be responsible. J is TRBJ2-1 and V is TRBV6-8; 14 bases align to TRBD2. Germline V gene sequence: CDR1 MNHGY, CDR2 SAAAGT. The CDR3 totals 16 residues. CDR3 coding DNA: TGTGCCAGCACTTACTGGACTAGCGGGAGGCGGGATGAGCAGTTCTTC. Its protein product is CASTYWTSGRRDEQFF.

The V call is TRBV5-4, the J call TRBJ1-6; perhaps TRBD1 as D (5 bases). V lost 4 bases and J lost 5, with 10 bases in between. CDR3 size: 14 residues. Germline CDR1 reads SGHNT; CDR2 reads YYREEE (reference sequence). CDR3 sequence reads: CASSLRTNNSPLHF. The CDR3 coding sequence is TGTGCCAGCAGCCTACGGACAAATAATTCACCCCTCCACTTT. Variable domain in full (rest from reference TRBV5-4 and TRBJ1-6): ETGVTQSPTHLIKTRGQQVTLRCSSQSGHNTVSWYQQALGQGPQFIFQYYREEENGRGNFPPRFSGLQFPNYSSELNVNALELDDSALYLCASSLRTNNSPLHFGNGTRLTVT.